The 16 T cell receptor beta chains listed next were all sequenced from one sample in a study of blood T cell repertoires in COVID-19. Repertoires were generated with immunoSEQ multiplex PCR, while TCRdb's copy carries only in-frame clones and drops some. The data contain some 68,000 clones, roughly 91% of them singletons. Sequencing input: peripheral blood. The receptor source for this set is a man aged 40-50 years with COVID-19, enrolled during active disease.

The CDR3 loop reads CASSPNRAGGNEQFF. CDR3 nucleotide sequence: TGTGCCAGCTCACCCAACCGGGCTGGGGGGAATGAGCAGTTCTTC. V and J are TRBV18 and TRBJ2-1; D perhaps matches TRBD2 (6 bases). The germline V and J ends were trimmed by 3 bases and 7 bases, with 16 bases remaining between them. Germline V gene lookup returns CDR1 KGHSH and CDR2 LQKENI. CDR3 length: 15 residues.

The chain combines TRBV9 with TRBJ1-2; D gene ambiguous. CDR3 length: 13 amino acids. V was cut by 0 bases and J by 5 bases, with 8 bases left in between. Germline loops: CDR1 SGDLS, CDR2 YYNGEE. The CDR3 bases are TGTGCCAGCAGCGTAGTCGGACTGTATGGCTACACCTTC. It specifies CASSVVGLYGYTF.

The chain uses TRBV4-1 and TRBJ1-5; the D gene is possibly TRBD1 (5 bases). CDR3 length equals 17 residues. V was shortened by 2 bases and J by 4 bases, with 18 bases between the two germline ends. CDR1 and CDR2 from the germline V gene are MGHRA and YSYEKL. CDR3: CASSQKGQGGPNQPQHF. The CDR3 nucleotides are TGCGCCAGCAGCCAAAAAGGGCAGGGTGGGCCTAATCAGCCCCAGCATTTT.

The CDR3 nucleotides read TGTGCCAGCAGTCAGACTAGCGGGGGGGCCGTAGAGACCCAGTACTTC. This gives the protein CASSQTSGGAVETQYF. The gene calls are TRBV6-2 or TRBV6-3 and TRBJ2-5, with TRBD2 matching 14 bases. Germline lookup yields CDR1 MNHEY and CDR2 SVGEGT. The ends lost 5 bases at V and 4 bases at J; junction bases unmatched: 6. CDR3 length: 16 amino acids.

The chain joins TRBV3-1 (or the pseudogene TRBV3-2) to TRBJ1-2; D unclear. Germline V lookup: CDR1 LGHDT, CDR2 YNNKEL (reference sequence). The V end was cut by 1 base, the J end by 2 bases, with 11 bases between. CDR3 length: 15 amino acids. As DNA, the CDR3 is TGTGCCAGCAGCCAAGTCGGCGGTCGGAACTATGGCTACACCTTC. Translation: CASSQVGGRNYGYTF.

The chain combines TRBV3-1 (or the pseudogene TRBV3-2) with TRBJ1-2, with D hard to call. Germline V lookup: CDR1 LGHDT, CDR2 YNNKEL (reference sequence). This CDR3 has 14 residues. V was pared by 2 bases and J by 4 bases, with 11 bases between. Written as DNA, the CDR3 is TGTGCCAGCAGCCAAAGTGGCACCTCCTATGGCTACACCTTC. Translating it yields CASSQSGTSYGYTF.

This clone has only a few counts. This chain links TRBV10-3 with TRBJ1-3; D is perhaps TRBD1 (5 bases). Germline V gene data show CDR1 as ENHRY and CDR2 as SYGVKD. CDR3 length equals 14 residues. Trimming took 6 bases from V and 4 from J, leaving 13 bases between them. The CDR3 loop is CAIRPDSPGNTIYF. Written as DNA, the CDR3 is TGTGCCATCAGACCCGACAGTCCGGGAAACACCATATATTTT.

The rearrangement uses TRBV5-1 and TRBJ2-2; 10 nucleotides align to TRBD2. From germline, CDR1 is SGHRS and CDR2 YFSETQ. V lost 2 bases to trimming and J lost 4 bases; unmatched junction nucleotides: 2. The CDR3 contains 15 residues. As DNA, the CDR3 is TGCGCCAGCAGCTTAGGACTAGCGGTCACCGGGGAGCTGTTTTTT. This sequence encodes CASSLGLAVTGELFF.

The V gene is TRBV28, the J gene TRBJ1-4; maybe TRBD1 (6 bases). Looked up from germline, CDR1 is MDHEN and CDR2 is SYDVKM. V was cut by 5 bases and J by 4 bases, with 14 bases left in between. The CDR3 is made up of 15 amino acids. The CDR3 DNA reads TGTGCCAGCAGTGCCCCAAAACAGGGTAATGAAAAACTGTTTTTT. Amino acid sequence: CASSAPKQGNEKLFF.

The J gene is TRBJ1-6, the V gene TRBV7-9; no clear D gene. CDR3 length: 15 amino acids. Germline CDR1 reads SEHNR; CDR2 reads FQNEAQ (reference sequence). V was cut by 1 base and J by 6 bases, with 10 bases left in between. The CDR3 spells CASSLDGRSNSPLHF. CDR3 DNA sequence: TGTGCCAGCAGCTTAGATGGAAGGAGTAATTCACCCCTCCACTTT. Drawing the rest from reference TRBV7-9 and TRBJ1-6, the complete variable domain is DTGVSQNPRHKITKRGQNVTFRCDPISEHNRLYWYRQTLGQGPEFLTYFQNEAQLEKSRLLSDRFSAERPKGSFSTLEIQRTEQGDSAMYLCASSLDGRSNSPLHFGNGTRLTVT.

The CDR3 sequence is CASSLASQPNTEAFF. In nucleotides, the CDR3 is TGTGCCAGCAGCTTAGCGTCACAGCCAAACACTGAAGCTTTCTTT. The V and J genes are TRBV7-8 and TRBJ1-1, with no clear D. The CDR3 extends over 15 amino acids. Deletions cut 0 bases from V and 2 bases from J, with 10 bases between. Germline CDR1 and CDR2: SGHVS and FQNEAQ.

The chain has TRBV6-1 and TRBJ2-5, with TRBD2 matching 11 bases. Germline V gene sequence: CDR1 MNHNS, CDR2 SASEGT. This CDR3 spans 18 amino acids. The junction had 15 bases not matched to a gene; V was cut back by 4 bases and J by 5 bases. The CDR3 DNA reads as TGTGCCAGCAGTGCGGGTAGCGGGGGGGCCGCCCTAGGTGAGACCCAGTACTTC. This gives the protein CASSAGSGGAALGETQYF.

The CDR3 DNA follows: TGTGCCAGCAGTACAGGACGGGGGTCTAACTATGGCTACACCTTC. Protein product: CASSTGRGSNYGYTF. The chain uses TRBV6-5 and TRBJ1-2, with a possible D match to TRBD1 (5 bases). Germline V lookup: CDR1 MNHEY, CDR2 SVGAGI. The germline V and J ends were trimmed by 5 bases and 0 bases, with 13 bases remaining between them. CDR3 size: 15 residues.

This clone was recorded once. This chain connects TRBV18 to TRBJ1-2; 10 bases align to TRBD1. This CDR3 is 15 amino acids long. The germline gives CDR1 KGHSH, CDR2 LQKENI. The trim removed 3 bases at V and 2 bases at J, leaving 3 bases unmatched. In nucleotides, the CDR3 is TGTGCCAGCTCACCGGGGACAGGGGCCAACTATGGCTACACCTTC. This encodes CASSPGTGANYGYTF.

This clone was detected once. The chain joins TRBV30 to TRBJ2-3; 9 bases are a match to TRBD1. CDR3 length: 16 amino acids. CDR1 and CDR2 from the germline V gene are GTSNPN and SVGIG (reference sequence). J gave up 2 bases and V 3 bases, and 9 bases lay outside the gene matches. The CDR3 loop reads CAWRRGTGMDTDTQYF. The CDR3 DNA sequence: TGTGCCTGGAGAAGGGGGACAGGGATGGACACAGATACGCAGTATTTT.

V gene TRBV5-4 combines with J gene TRBJ2-7; 12 positions agree with TRBD1. This CDR3 is built from 14 residues. Looked up from germline, CDR1 is SGHNT and CDR2 is YYREEE (reference sequence). The junction had 5 bases not matched to a gene; V was cut back by 4 bases and J by 6 bases. The DNA for the CDR3 is TGTGCCAGCAGCCAGGGACAGGGGGCCGGCGAGCAGTACTTC. Its translation: CASSQGQGAGEQYF.